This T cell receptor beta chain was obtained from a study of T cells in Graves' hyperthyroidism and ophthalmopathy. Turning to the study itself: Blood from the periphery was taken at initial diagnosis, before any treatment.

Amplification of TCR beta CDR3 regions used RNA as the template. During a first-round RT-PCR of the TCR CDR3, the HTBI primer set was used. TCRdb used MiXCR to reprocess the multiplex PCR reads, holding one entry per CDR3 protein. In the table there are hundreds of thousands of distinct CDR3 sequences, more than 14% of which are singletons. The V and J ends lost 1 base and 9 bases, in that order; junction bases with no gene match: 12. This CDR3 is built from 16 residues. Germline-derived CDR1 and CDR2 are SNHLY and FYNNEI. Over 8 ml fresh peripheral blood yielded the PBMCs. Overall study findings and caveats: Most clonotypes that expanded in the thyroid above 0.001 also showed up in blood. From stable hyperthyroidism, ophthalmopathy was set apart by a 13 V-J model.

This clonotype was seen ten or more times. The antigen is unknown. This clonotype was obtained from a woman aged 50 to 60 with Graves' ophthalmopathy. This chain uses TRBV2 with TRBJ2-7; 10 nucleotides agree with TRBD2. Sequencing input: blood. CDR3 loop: CASSEVTTSGNVGQYF. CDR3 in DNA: TGTGCCAGCAGTGAAGTGACAACTAGCGGGAATGTGGGGCAGTACTTC. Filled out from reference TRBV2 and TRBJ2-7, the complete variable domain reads EPEVTQTPSHQVTQMGQEVILRCVPISNHLYFYWYRQILGQKVEFLVSFYNNEISEKSEIFDDQFSVERPDGSNFTLKIRSTKLEDSAMYFCASSEVTTSGNVGQYFGPGTRLTVT.